This entry is about one T cell receptor (beta chain). The data are from a study of blood T cell repertoires in COVID-19. As originally analysed: Estimates of nucleated cell counts were drawn from the amplification of reference gene primers. Using immunoSEQ multiplex PCR, the repertoire was profiled, and TCRdb retains in-frame clones only, with some absent. V, J and clone size reflect that table, while D and trimming were determined from the DNA. The table shows 220,000 or so clones, with 80% to 90% occurring only once. The CDR3 runs to 18 residues. J gave up 7 bases and V 0 bases, and 14 bases lay outside the gene matches. CDR1 and CDR2 from the germline V gene are MGHRA and YSYEKL.

This chain connects TRBV4-1 to TRBJ2-1; 8 positions agree with TRBD2. The TCR sequence derives from a woman younger than 35 in a cohort exposed to, infected with or recovered from COVID-19 (not recorded which). Sample: PBMCs or T cells enriched from blood (not recorded which). CDR3 DNA: TGCGCCAGCAGCCAAGATCCCCGCGGGGGGTCCTTTGGTAATGAGCAGTTCTTC. Translating gives CASSQDPRGGSFGNEQFF.